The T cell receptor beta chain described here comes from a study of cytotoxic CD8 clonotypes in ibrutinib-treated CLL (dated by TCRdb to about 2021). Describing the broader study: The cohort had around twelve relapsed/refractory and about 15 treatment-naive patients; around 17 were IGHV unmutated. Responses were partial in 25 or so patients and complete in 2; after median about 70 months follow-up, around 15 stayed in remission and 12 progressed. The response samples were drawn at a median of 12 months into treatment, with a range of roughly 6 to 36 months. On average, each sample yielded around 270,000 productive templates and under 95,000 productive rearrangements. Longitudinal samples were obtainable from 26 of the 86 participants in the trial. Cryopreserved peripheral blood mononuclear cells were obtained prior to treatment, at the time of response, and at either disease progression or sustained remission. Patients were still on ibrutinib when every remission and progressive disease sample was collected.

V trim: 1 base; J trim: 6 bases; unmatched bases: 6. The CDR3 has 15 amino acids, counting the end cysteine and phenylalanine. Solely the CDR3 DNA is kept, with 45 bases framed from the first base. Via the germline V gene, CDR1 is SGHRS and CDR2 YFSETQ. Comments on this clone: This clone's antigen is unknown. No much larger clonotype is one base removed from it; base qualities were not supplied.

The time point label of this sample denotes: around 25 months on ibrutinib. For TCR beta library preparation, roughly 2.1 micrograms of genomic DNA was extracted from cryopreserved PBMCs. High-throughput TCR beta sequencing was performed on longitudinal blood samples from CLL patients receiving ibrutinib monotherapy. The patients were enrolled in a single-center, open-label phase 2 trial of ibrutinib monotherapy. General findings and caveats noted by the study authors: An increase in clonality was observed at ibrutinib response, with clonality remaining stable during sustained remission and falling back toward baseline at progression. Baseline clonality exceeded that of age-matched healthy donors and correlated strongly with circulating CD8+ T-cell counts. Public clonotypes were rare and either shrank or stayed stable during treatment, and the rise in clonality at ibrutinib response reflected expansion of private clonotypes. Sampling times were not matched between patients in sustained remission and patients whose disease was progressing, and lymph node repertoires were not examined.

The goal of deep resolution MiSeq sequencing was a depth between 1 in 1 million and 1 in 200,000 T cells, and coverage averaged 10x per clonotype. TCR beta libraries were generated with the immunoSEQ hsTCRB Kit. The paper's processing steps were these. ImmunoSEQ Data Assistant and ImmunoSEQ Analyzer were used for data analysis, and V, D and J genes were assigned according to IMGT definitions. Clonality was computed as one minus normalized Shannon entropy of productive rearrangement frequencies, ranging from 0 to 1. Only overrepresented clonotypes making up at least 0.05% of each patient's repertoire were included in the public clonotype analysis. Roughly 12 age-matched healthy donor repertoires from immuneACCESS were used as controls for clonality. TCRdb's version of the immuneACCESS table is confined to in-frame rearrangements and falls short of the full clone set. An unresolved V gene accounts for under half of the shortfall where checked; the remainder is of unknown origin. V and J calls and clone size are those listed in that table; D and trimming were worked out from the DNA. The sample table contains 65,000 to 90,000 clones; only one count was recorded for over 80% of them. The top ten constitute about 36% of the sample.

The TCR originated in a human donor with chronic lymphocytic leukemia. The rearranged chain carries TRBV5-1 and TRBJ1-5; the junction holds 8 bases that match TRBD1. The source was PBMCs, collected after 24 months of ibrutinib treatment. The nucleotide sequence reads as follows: TGCGCCAGCAGCTTGAGAGGACAGGGAGGTCAGCCCCAGCATTTT. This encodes CASSLRGQGGQPQHF.